This T cell receptor (beta chain) was observed in a study of CD8+ T cells in alopecia areata. Study-level information: Tofacitinib was given for 6 to 18 months, then stopped for 6 months.

Individuals with alopecia areata gave both lesional scalp punch biopsies and peripheral blood for collection. Germline assignment: CDR1 SQVTM and CDR2 ANQGSEA. The CDR3 extends over 11 amino acids. Trimming took 6 bases from V and 8 from J, leaving 13 bases between them. This clone turned up a few times. RNA extraction was followed by reverse transcription into cDNA, which acted as the sequencing template. Profiling relied on immunoSEQ multiplex PCR, and the TCRdb table lists in-frame clones only, not all of them. The table lists 150,000 or so clones, roughly 50% of them singletons. The genes are TRBV29-1 and TRBJ1-2; no firm D call. The source of this sequence is a human donor with alopecia areata. Specimen: CD4+ T cells sorted from blood. The chain's CDR3 is CSVDENGGYTF. The CDR3 DNA sequence: TGCAGCGTAGACGAAAATGGGGGCTACACCTTC.